Below, 24 T cell receptor beta chains from the same sample are listed, as sequenced in a study of blood T cell repertoires in COVID-19. Repertoires were generated with immunoSEQ multiplex PCR, while TCRdb's copy carries only in-frame clones and drops some. Counted here are about 59,000 clones, under 85% occurring once; the ten biggest clones make up 3.5%. The material sequenced was peripheral blood. The origin of the receptors is a woman of 80 years or more with acute or convalescent COVID-19.

This clone counts as large. The chain carries TRBV10-2 and TRBJ2-5; D may be TRBD2 (6 bases). V was shortened by 3 bases and J by 2 bases, with 13 bases between the two germline ends. This CDR3 region has 15 residues. CDR1 and CDR2 from the germline V gene are WSHSY and SAAADI. The CDR3 sequence is CASSDWAGTQETQYF. For the CDR3, the DNA is TGCGCCAGCAGTGACTGGGCAGGGACTCAAGAGACCCAGTACTTC.

The V and J genes are TRBV5-6 and TRBJ2-1, with a tentative D call TRBD2 (6 bases). Germline CDR1 reads SGHDT; CDR2 reads YYEEEE. The CDR3 has 16 residues. V dropped 4 bases and J dropped 1 base, with 15 bases sitting between them. Here the CDR3 DNA reads TGTGCCAGCAGCACCCCTAGCGCAGAATCCTACAATGAGCAGTTCTTC. This encodes CASSTPSAESYNEQFF.

This chain connects TRBV11-2 to TRBJ2-1, with D possibly TRBD2 on 5 matching bases. Deletions cut 4 bases from V and 15 bases from J, with 16 bases between. The CDR3 contains 12 residues. Per germline, CDR1 SGHAT and CDR2 FQNNGV. The CDR3 region is CASSSEGAEGFF. CDR3 bases: TGTGCCAGCAGCTCCGAGGGAGCCGAGGGGTTCTTC.

This chain uses TRBV7-9 with TRBJ2-3, with 10 bases matching TRBD2. CDR1 is SEHNR, CDR2 FQNEAQ, per germline (reference sequence). J lost 2 bases, V lost 8 bases, and 13 bases had no gene match. The CDR3 runs to 17 residues. CDR3 loop: CASGPSSLAGATDTQYF. DNA for the CDR3: TGTGCCAGCGGCCCGAGTTCCCTAGCGGGGGCCACAGATACGCAGTATTTT.

The CDR3 nucleotides read TGCGCCAGCAGGGTAGGGGGGGGCACAGATACGCAGTATTTT. This gives the protein CASRVGGGTDTQYF. The chain combines TRBV5-1 with TRBJ2-3, with a possible D match to TRBD2 (7 bases). The CDR3 loop spans 14 amino acids. The germline V and J ends were trimmed by 5 bases and 1 base, with 11 bases remaining between them. Per germline, CDR1 SGHRS and CDR2 YFSETQ.

To note about this clone: The DNA is omitted, as the CDR3 cannot be located on it reliably, and the CDR3 follows TCRdb's listing. This sequence joins TRBV21-1 and TRBJ2-5; TRBD2 is the table's D call, not checked against the DNA. TRBV21-1 is designated a pseudogene. With termini counted, the CDR3 has 16 amino acids. The CDR3 loop is CASSRVAGGSQETQYF.

This chain uses TRBV14 with TRBJ2-3, with a possible D match to TRBD1 (5 bases). V lost 3 bases to trimming and J lost 3 bases, with 16 bases between them. Germline V gives CDR1 SGHDN, CDR2 FVKESK. This CDR3 spans 16 amino acids. CDR3 sequence (DNA): TGTGCCAGCAGCCACAGGGTTCCTCGTACAACAGATACGCAGTATTTT. This translates into CASSHRVPRTTDTQYF.

The rearrangement uses TRBV14 and TRBJ1-1; no definite D call. V was trimmed by 4 bases and J by 1 base, leaving 10 bases between them. This CDR3 has 14 amino acids. In germline, CDR1 is SGHDN, CDR2 FVKESK. The CDR3: CASSPPGANTEAFF. Here the CDR3 DNA reads TGTGCCAGCAGCCCCCCGGGAGCGAACACTGAAGCTTTCTTT. Variable domain in full (rest from reference TRBV14 and TRBJ1-1): EAGVTQFPSHSVIEKGQTVTLRCDPISGHDNLYWYRRVMGKEIKFLLHFVKESKQDESGMPNNRFLAERTGGTYSTLKVQPAELEDSGVYFCASSPPGANTEAFFGQGTRLTVV.

The rearrangement links TRBV7-9 to TRBJ2-5; possible D gene TRBD1, 6 bases. With 4 bases removed from V and 2 bases from J, the gap between germline ends came to 11 bases. Germline CDR1 reads SEHNR; CDR2 reads FQNEAQ (reference sequence). The CDR3 is made up of 14 amino acids. The CDR3 sequence: CASSYDRKQETQYF. CDR3 DNA: TGTGCCAGCAGCTACGACAGGAAGCAAGAGACCCAGTACTTC.

This sequence joins TRBV15 and TRBJ1-5, with D hard to call. The length of the CDR3 is 12 residues. The germline V gene has CDR1 LNHNV and CDR2 YYDKDF (reference sequence). The V and J ends lost 5 bases and 7 bases respectively, with 9 bases between them. The CDR3 loop reads CATSPTGQPQHF. As DNA, the CDR3 is TGTGCCACCAGCCCCACGGGACAGCCCCAGCATTTT.

This chain connects TRBV23-1 to TRBJ2-7; D gene unclear. TRBV23-1 is marked as an open reading frame, function uncertain. The ends were cut back, 7 bases at V and 6 bases at J, with 10 bases in the middle. The CDR3 contains 11 residues. In DNA, the CDR3 is TGCGCCAGCACCACCCCGGGCGAGCAGTACTTC. Its translation: CASTTPGEQYF.

The CDR3 DNA follows: TGTGCCAGCAGTGGCGGACAGGGACTAAATTCACCCCTCCACTTT. The encoded protein is CASSGGQGLNSPLHF. V gene TRBV28 combines with J gene TRBJ1-6, with 8 nucleotides matching TRBD1. Trimming removed 5 bases from V and 7 bases from J; junction bases left unmatched: 7. CDR3 length: 15 residues. The germline gives CDR1 MDHEN, CDR2 SYDVKM.

The gene calls are TRBV7-2 and TRBJ2-7; the match to TRBD1 covers 7 bases. Trimming cost V 4 bases and J 2 bases; bases outside gene matches: 8. The CDR3 is 15 amino acids. Looked up from germline, CDR1 is SGHTA and CDR2 is FQGNSA. CDR3 in DNA: TGTGCCAGCAGCTCAAGGGGGCGACAGGCCTACGAGCAGTACTTC. Amino acid sequence: CASSSRGRQAYEQYF.

The V call is TRBV6-1, the J call TRBJ1-2, with a tentative D call TRBD1 (5 bases). This CDR3 region has 14 residues. The V gene lost 2 bases and the J gene lost 12 bases, with 19 bases spanning the gap. Germline V gene sequence: CDR1 MNHNS, CDR2 SASEGT. As DNA, the CDR3 is TGTGCCAGCAGTGAACAGCCCGCCGGGGGTGAAGACACCTTC. Its translation is CASSEQPAGGEDTF.

The chain recombines TRBV6-5 with TRBJ2-5; 7 bases are shared with TRBD2. V was clipped by 7 bases and J by 3 bases; unmatched bases: 11. CDR1 is MNHEY, CDR2 SVGAGI, per germline. The CDR3 totals 15 residues. The CDR3 nucleotides read TGTGCCAGCACCCAGTTTGGGCGGGGGAAAGAGACCCAGTACTTC. Its translation is CASTQFGRGKETQYF.

J is TRBJ1-3 and V is TRBV30, with D unclear. Trimming left V 5 bases short and J 0 bases short, with 8 bases between. The CDR3 has 13 amino acids. Germline values: CDR1 GTSNPN, CDR2 SVGIG (reference sequence). CDR3 DNA sequence: TGTGCCTGGGGTCTGTCCTCTGGAAACACCATATATTTT. Translating gives CAWGLSSGNTIYF.

V usage is TRBV7-9 and J usage is TRBJ2-1; a weak D match, TRBD2 (5 bases). The germline V and J ends were trimmed by 1 base and 12 bases, with 7 bases remaining between them. The length of the CDR3 is 11 residues. Germline V gives CDR1 SEHNR, CDR2 FQNEAQ (reference sequence). The DNA of the CDR3 is TGTGCCAGCAGCTTAGGGGAGAGGCAGTTCTTC. This codes for CASSLGERQFF.

The chain is built from TRBV2 and TRBJ1-4, with 7 bases that match TRBD1. Trimming took 9 bases from V and 0 from J; bases not matched to a gene: 1. This CDR3 is built from 13 residues. Germline CDR1 and CDR2: SNHLY and FYNNEI. The CDR3 coding sequence is TGTGCCAGTACAGGGGCAACTAATGAAAAACTGTTTTTT. Encoded protein: CASTGATNEKLFF.

This chain links TRBV14 with TRBJ2-1, with D perhaps TRBD1 (6 bases). With 4 bases removed from V and 6 bases from J, the gap between germline ends came to 19 bases. This CDR3 is 16 amino acids long. Germline V CDR1 and CDR2: SGHDN, FVKESK. CDR3 coding DNA: TGTGCCAGCAGCCCACCCAACAGGGTGAGGGGCAATGAGCAGTTCTTC. Translating it yields CASSPPNRVRGNEQFF.

The chain is built from TRBV3-1 (or the pseudogene TRBV3-2) and TRBJ2-1, with D possibly TRBD1 on 6 matching bases. Trimming shortened V by 4 bases and J by 0 bases, and 16 bases separated the two germline ends. The CDR3 runs to 17 residues. From germline, CDR1 is LGHDT and CDR2 YNNKEL (reference sequence). The CDR3 DNA reads TGTGCCAGCAGCCGGGGCCAGGGGCCGAGCTCCTACAATGAGCAGTTCTTC. Amino acid sequence: CASSRGQGPSSYNEQFF.

The rearrangement joins TRBV7-9 to TRBJ2-7, with TRBD2 matching 9 bases. V lost 2 bases, J lost 4 bases, and 0 bases stayed unmatched. The CDR3 has 13 amino acids. CDR1 and CDR2 from the germline V gene are SEHNR and FQNEAQ (reference sequence). The CDR3 nucleotides read TGTGCCAGCAGCTTAAGCGGGAGGTACGAGCAGTACTTC. Translating it yields CASSLSGRYEQYF.

V and J are TRBV2 and TRBJ1-6; D unclear. Trimming took 2 bases from V and 8 from J, leaving 13 bases between them. The germline CDR1 and CDR2 sequences are SNHLY and FYNNEI. CDR3 size: 15 residues. In nucleotides, the CDR3 is TGTGCCAGCAGTGAACGAGCCCCGCTTTATTCACCCCTCCACTTT. Translation: CASSERAPLYSPLHF.

The chain carries TRBV19 and TRBJ1-1; possible D gene TRBD1, 6 bases. The CDR3 has 14 residues. CDR1 and CDR2 from the germline V gene are LNHDA and SQIVND (reference sequence). Trimming left V 4 bases short and J 3 bases short, with 12 bases between. The CDR3 here is CASSKTGKDTEAFF. The CDR3 bases are TGTGCCAGTAGTAAGACAGGAAAGGACACTGAAGCTTTCTTT.

The chain combines TRBV28 with TRBJ1-3; a possible D gene is TRBD1 (5 bases). CDR1 is MDHEN, CDR2 SYDVKM, per germline. The CDR3 covers 15 residues. The V end was cut by 6 bases, the J end by 2 bases, with 14 bases between. The CDR3 sequence: CASSKKRGTGNTIYF. As DNA, the CDR3 is TGTGCCAGCAGCAAAAAAAGGGGTACTGGAAACACCATATATTTT.